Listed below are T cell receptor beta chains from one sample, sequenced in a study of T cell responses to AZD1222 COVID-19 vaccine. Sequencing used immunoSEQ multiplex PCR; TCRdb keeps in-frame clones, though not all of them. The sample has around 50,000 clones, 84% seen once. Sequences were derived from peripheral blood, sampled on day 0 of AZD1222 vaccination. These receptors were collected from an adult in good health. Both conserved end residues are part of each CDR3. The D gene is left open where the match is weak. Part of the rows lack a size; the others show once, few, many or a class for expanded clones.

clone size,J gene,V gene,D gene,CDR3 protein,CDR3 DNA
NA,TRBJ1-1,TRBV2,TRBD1,CASSPRTGVVGTEAFF,TGTGCCAGCAGTCCGCGGACAGGGGTAGTGGGGACTGAAGCTTTCTTT
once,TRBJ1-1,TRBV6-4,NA,CASSDGGLGSEAFF,TGTGCCAGCAGTGACGGGGGCTTGGGCTCTGAAGCTTTCTTT
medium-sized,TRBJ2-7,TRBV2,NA,CASRVWDNHYEQYF,TGTGCCAGCAGGGTTTGGGACAACCACTACGAGCAGTACTTC
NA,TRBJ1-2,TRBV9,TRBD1,CASSGTGGLSYGYTF,TGTGCCAGCAGCGGGACAGGGGGCCTCTCCTATGGCTACACCTTC
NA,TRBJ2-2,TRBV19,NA,CASTSGVELFF,TGTGCCAGTACCTCGGGGGTGGAGCTGTTTTTT
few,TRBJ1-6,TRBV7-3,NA,CASSLQGNSPLHF,TGTGCCAGCAGCTTACAGGGCAATTCACCCCTCCACTTT
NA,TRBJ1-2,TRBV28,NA,CASSLPNSAHNYGYTF,TGTGCCAGCAGTTTACCTAACAGCGCTCACAACTATGGCTACACCTTC
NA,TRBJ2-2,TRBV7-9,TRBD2,CASSSRGEGSGELFF,TGTGCCAGCAGCTCTCGGGGGGAAGGGTCCGGGGAGCTGTTTTTT
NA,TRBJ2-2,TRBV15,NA,CATSRDRGTGELFF,TGTGCCACCAGCAGAGATCGGGGGACCGGGGAGCTGTTTTTT
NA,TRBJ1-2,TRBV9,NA,CASSATGLLNYGYTF,TGTGCCAGCAGCGCTACAGGGTTGCTGAACTATGGCTACACCTTC
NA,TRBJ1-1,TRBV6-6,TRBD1,CASSYSAGGAGTEAFF,TGTGCCAGCAGTTACTCGGCAGGGGGCGCCGGCACTGAAGCTTTCTTT
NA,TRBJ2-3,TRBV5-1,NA,CASSLEVPFTDTQYF,TGCGCCAGCAGCTTGGAGGTACCATTCACAGATACGCAGTATTTT
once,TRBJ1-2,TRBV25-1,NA,CASSISGPVRGYTF,TGTGCCAGCAGCATATCGGGACCAGTTCGCGGCTACACCTTC
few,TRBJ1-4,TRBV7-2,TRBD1,CASSPPQGAGEKLFF,TGTGCCAGCAGCCCCCCACAGGGGGCAGGTGAAAAACTGTTTTTT
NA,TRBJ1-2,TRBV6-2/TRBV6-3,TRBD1,CASSFGTGAGLGYGYTF,TGTGCCAGCAGTTTCGGGACAGGGGCCGGCTTAGGCTATGGCTACACCTTC
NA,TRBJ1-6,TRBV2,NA,CASSARGSYNSPLHF,TGTGCCAGCAGTGCGAGGGGATCCTATAATTCACCCCTCCACTTT
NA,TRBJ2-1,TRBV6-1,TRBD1,CASSAPRQGFYNEQFF,TGTGCCAGCAGTGCCCCTAGACAGGGATTCTACAATGAGCAGTTCTTC
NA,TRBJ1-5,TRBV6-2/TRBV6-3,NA,CASSYGGSWSNQPQHF,TGTGCCAGCAGTTACGGAGGATCATGGAGCAATCAGCCCCAGCATTTT
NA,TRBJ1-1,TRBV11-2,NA,CASSLEFGNTEAFF,TGTGCCAGCAGCTTAGAATTCGGGAACACTGAAGCTTTCTTT
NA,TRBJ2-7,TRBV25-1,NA,CASSETGYEQYF,TGTGCCAGCAGTGAGACAGGTTACGAGCAGTACTTC
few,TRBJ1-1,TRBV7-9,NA,CASPPEGGATEAFF,TGTGCCAGCCCTCCCGAGGGAGGGGCCACTGAAGCTTTCTTT
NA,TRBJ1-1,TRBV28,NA,CASSWGLEAFF,TGTGCCAGCAGTTGGGGGCTTGAAGCTTTCTTT
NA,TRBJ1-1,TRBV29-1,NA,CSVHGPHQGGDTEAFF,TGCAGCGTTCACGGACCCCACCAGGGAGGGGACACTGAAGCTTTCTTT
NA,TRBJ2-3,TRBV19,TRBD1,CASSIMTGLNTDTQYF,TGTGCCAGTAGTATAATGACAGGGCTGAACACAGATACGCAGTATTTT
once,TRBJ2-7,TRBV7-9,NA,CASSFATGSGFDEQYF,TGTGCCAGCAGCTTCGCGACTGGATCTGGGTTCGACGAGCAGTACTTC
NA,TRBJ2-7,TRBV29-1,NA,CSVAGRPSDYSYEQYF,TGCAGCGTTGCCGGGCGCCCCAGCGACTACTCCTACGAGCAGTACTTC
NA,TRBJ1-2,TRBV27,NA,CASRYQGRGYGYTF,TGTGCCAGCAGGTATCAGGGCAGGGGCTATGGCTACACCTTC
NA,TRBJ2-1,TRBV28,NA,CASTKGGGSYNEQFF,TGTGCCAGCACCAAGGGGGGGGGCTCCTACAATGAGCAGTTCTTC
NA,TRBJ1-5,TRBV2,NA,CASRRDGYNQPQHF,TGTGCCAGCAGAAGGGACGGATATAATCAGCCCCAGCATTTT
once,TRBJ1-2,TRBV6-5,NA,CASRFDAGNYGYTF,TGTGCCAGCAGATTCGACGCAGGGAACTATGGCTACACCTTC
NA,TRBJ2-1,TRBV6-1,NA,CASSALRGRSSYNEQFF,TGTGCCAGCAGTGCCCTACGCGGTCGGAGCTCCTACAATGAGCAGTTCTTC
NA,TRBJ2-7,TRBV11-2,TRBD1,CASSRTGDREQYF,TGTGCCAGCAGCCGGACAGGGGATCGCGAGCAGTACTTC
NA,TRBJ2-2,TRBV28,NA,CASRDTNTGELFF,TGTGCCAGCAGAGACACCAACACCGGGGAGCTGTTTTTT
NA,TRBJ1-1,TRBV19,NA,CASSTRGDTEAFF,TGTGCCAGTAGTACTAGGGGGGACACTGAAGCTTTCTTT
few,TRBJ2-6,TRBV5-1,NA,CASSLLGGGMSGANVLTF,TGCGCCAGCAGCTTGTTAGGGGGAGGGATGTCTGGGGCCAACGTCCTGACTTTC
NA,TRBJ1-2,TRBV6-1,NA,CASSEQGRGGYTF,TGTGCCAGCAGTGAACAGGGCCGCGGGGGCTACACCTTC
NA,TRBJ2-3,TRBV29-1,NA,CSVELSGTDTQYF,TGCAGCGTTGAACTTAGCGGCACAGATACGCAGTATTTT
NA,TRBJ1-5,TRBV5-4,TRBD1,CASSMDRVNQPQHF,TGTGCCAGCAGCATGGACAGGGTTAATCAGCCCCAGCATTTT
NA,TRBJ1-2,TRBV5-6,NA,CASSLGVGYTF,TGTGCCAGCAGCTTGGGGGTTGGCTACACCTTC
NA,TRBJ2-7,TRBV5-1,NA,CASSSGTVPYEQYF,TGCGCCAGCAGCAGCGGGACAGTCCCTTACGAGCAGTACTTC
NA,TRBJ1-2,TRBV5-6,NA,CASSLVQGVYYGYTF,TGTGCCAGCAGCTTGGTACAGGGAGTATACTATGGCTACACCTTC
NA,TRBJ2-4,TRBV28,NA,CASSTPTGAKNIQYF,TGTGCCAGCAGCACACCAACAGGGGCCAAAAACATTCAGTACTTC
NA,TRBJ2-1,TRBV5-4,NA,CASSLQSYNEQFF,TGTGCCAGCAGCCTTCAATCATACAATGAGCAGTTCTTC